This T cell receptor (beta chain) was identified in a study of PD-1 blockade in classical Hodgkin lymphoma. Whole-study context: Intravenous delivery of nivolumab at 3 mg/kg to patients occurred every 2 weeks. The study, taken as a whole, reports: Baseline diversity was lower in partial responders and progressors than complete responders. Healthy donors were reported to have higher baseline TCR diversity than newly diagnosed patients.

In regard to this clone: The antigen remains unidentified.

Here immunoSEQ multiplex PCR was the method, and the copy in TCRdb shows in-frame clones only, minus some. Found here are about 89,000 clones, roughly nine tenths of them singletons; the top ten hold about 2.9%. The time point: cycle 4 day 1 (C4D1), after 5 to 7 weeks of nivolumab. All patients experienced relapse after autologous stem cell transplantation, and brentuximab vedotin exposure was variable. Complete response, partial response or progressive disease constituted the best response categories observed. The sample consisted of peripheral blood mononuclear cells (PBMCs), taken before the fourth cycle of nivolumab. The sequence was obtained from a human donor with classical Hodgkin lymphoma.

This CDR3 is CASSLRGDRVYGYTF. CDR3 in DNA: TGTGCCAGCAGTTTACGTGGGGACAGGGTCTATGGCTACACCTTC. The rearrangement joins TRBV28 to TRBJ1-2; 9 nucleotides agree with TRBD1. This CDR3 contains 15 residues. CDR1 MDHEN and CDR2 SYDVKM come from the germline V gene. V was pared by 2 bases and J by 4 bases, with 5 bases of the junction left unmatched.